Below, one T cell receptor beta chain is given with its context. The data belong to a study of control samples from healthy donors and cancer patients. Method: immunoSEQ multiplex PCR; TCRdb's copy keeps in-frame clones and lacks some. The sample includes over 2,500 clones, 94% of them seen just once. The germline CDR1 and CDR2 sequences are SQVTM and ANQGSEA. Deletions cut 3 bases from V and 7 bases from J, with 15 bases between. The CDR3 has 14 residues. The chain couples TRBV29-1 to TRBJ2-2, with a tentative D call TRBD1 (5 bases). The sequencing input was PBMCs. This TCR was recovered from a man aged 65 to 85 with lung cancer. In DNA form, the CDR3 reads TGCAGCGTTGATCTGGGGCAGGGTGGCGGGGAGCTGTTTTTT. Protein: CSVDLGQGGGELFF.